This is a list of T cell receptor beta chains from one sample in a study of control samples from healthy donors and cancer patients. Method: immunoSEQ multiplex PCR; TCRdb's copy keeps in-frame clones and lacks some. The sample contains over 70,000 clones, roughly 89% of which appear only once. Sequences were obtained from blood. These receptor sequences come from an older woman in good health. Each CDR3 is given with its conserved first and last residue. D genes are given only for firm matches. The size entry is marked missing in some rows and otherwise reads once, few, many or a size class.

D	V	J	size	CDR3	DNA
TRBD1	TRBV19	TRBJ1-2	NA	CASSMMGTGADYGYTF	TGTGCCAGTAGTATGATGGGGACAGGGGCCGACTATGGCTACACCTTC
TRBD1	TRBV3-1/TRBV3-2	TRBJ1-4	NA	CASRDTGTADEKLFF	TGTGCCAGCAGGGATACCGGGACAGCTGATGAAAAACTGTTTTTT
NA	TRBV28	TRBJ1-1	NA	CASSAGPFYTEAFF	TGTGCCAGCAGCGCCGGACCGTTTTACACTGAAGCTTTCTTT
TRBD1	TRBV6-1	TRBJ1-1	NA	CASSEAQGGTEAFF	TGTGCCAGCAGTGAAGCCCAGGGGGGGACTGAAGCTTTCTTT
TRBD1	TRBV9	TRBJ1-5	NA	CASSVGTGDQPQHF	TGTGCCAGCAGCGTAGGGACAGGGGATCAGCCCCAGCATTTT
NA	TRBV24-1	TRBJ2-3	NA	CATSNARGDTDTQYF	TGTGCCACCAGTAACGCGCGGGGAGACACAGATACGCAGTATTTT
NA	TRBV18	TRBJ1-1	NA	CASSLRTGGETEAFF	TGTGCCAGCTCACTTAGGACCGGAGGGGAAACTGAAGCTTTCTTT
NA	TRBV7-8	TRBJ2-1	few	CASSLRGYGTPNEQFF	TGTGCCAGCAGCTTACGGGGGTACGGGACCCCAAATGAGCAGTTCTTC
TRBD2	TRBV5-1	TRBJ2-1	NA	CASSTGTSGGYNEQFF	TGCGCCAGCAGCACAGGGACTAGCGGGGGATACAATGAGCAGTTCTTC
TRBD1	TRBV7-6	TRBJ1-3	NA	CASSGYRDREGNTIYF	TGTGCCAGCAGCGGATATAGGGACAGGGAAGGAAACACCATATATTTT
NA	TRBV12-3/TRBV12-4	TRBJ2-7	NA	CASSSDSYEQYF	TGTGCCAGCAGTTCGGACTCTTACGAGCAGTACTTC
NA	TRBV11-2	TRBJ2-5	NA	CASSSDRETQYF	TGTGCCAGCAGCTCCGACCGGGAGACCCAGTACTTC
NA	TRBV30	TRBJ2-1	NA	CAWSANNEQFF	TGTGCCTGGAGTGCAAACAATGAGCAGTTCTTC
TRBD1	TRBV3-1/TRBV3-2	TRBJ1-1	NA	CASSRADRGTEAFF	TGTGCCAGCAGCCGAGCCGACAGGGGCACTGAAGCTTTCTTT
TRBD2	TRBV5-4	TRBJ2-7	once	CASSLDGLAGGYSYEQYF	TGTGCCAGCAGCTTGGACGGACTAGCGGGAGGCTACTCCTACGAGCAGTACTTC
NA	TRBV7-9	TRBJ1-1	NA	CASSLYRTNTEAFF	TGTGCCAGCAGCTTATACCGCACAAACACTGAAGCTTTCTTT
NA	TRBV6-5	TRBJ1-1	NA	CASSSPRVRPTGAFF	TGTGCCAGCAGTTCCCCAAGAGTACGACCCACAGGCGCTTTCTTT
TRBD2	TRBV7-7	TRBJ2-1	NA	CASSLSGTSSNEQFF	TGTGCCAGCAGCTTGTCCGGGACTAGTTCAAATGAGCAGTTCTTC
TRBD1	TRBV9	TRBJ1-1	NA	CASSPSWGQGISTEAFF	TGTGCCAGCAGCCCATCCTGGGGACAGGGGATAAGTACTGAAGCTTTCTTT
NA	TRBV2	TRBJ1-1	NA	CASSAEVRGTEAFF	TGTGCCAGCAGTGCGGAGGTTAGGGGCACTGAAGCTTTCTTT
TRBD2	TRBV6-2/TRBV6-3	TRBJ2-1	NA	CASSFGGGYNEQFF	TGTGCCAGCAGTTTCGGGGGGGGGTACAATGAGCAGTTCTTC
TRBD2	TRBV10-3	TRBJ2-3	NA	CAISEGLAGVTDTQYF	TGTGCCATCAGTGAGGGACTAGCGGGGGTCACAGATACGCAGTATTTT
TRBD2	TRBV5-4	TRBJ2-7	NA	CASSLGASGVYEQYF	TGTGCCAGCAGCTTGGGGGCTAGCGGGGTTTACGAGCAGTACTTC
NA	TRBV11-2	TRBJ2-7	NA	CASSPGRYEQYF	TGTGCCAGCAGCCCGGGACGTTACGAGCAGTACTTC
TRBD2	TRBV4-3	TRBJ2-7	NA	CASSPGLAGPYEQYF	TGCGCCAGCAGCCCGGGACTAGCGGGACCTTACGAGCAGTACTTC
NA	TRBV10-3	TRBJ2-1	NA	CAIGGTYNEQFF	TGTGCCATCGGGGGGACCTACAATGAGCAGTTCTTC
NA	TRBV30	TRBJ2-1	NA	CASEGSNEQFF	TGTGCCTCCGAGGGGTCCAATGAGCAGTTCTTC
NA	TRBV5-5	TRBJ2-1	NA	CASSLMAVYNEQFF	TGTGCCAGCAGCTTGATGGCAGTTTACAATGAGCAGTTCTTC
NA	TRBV6-5	TRBJ1-1	NA	CASSTQVYTEAFF	TGTGCCAGCAGTACCCAGGTTTACACTGAAGCTTTCTTT
TRBD2	TRBV4-1	TRBJ2-1	NA	CASSQHTLAGARNEQFF	TGCGCCAGCAGCCAGCATACACTAGCGGGAGCTCGTAATGAGCAGTTCTTC
TRBD1	TRBV7-9	TRBJ2-1	NA	CASSKQGEQFF	TGTGCCAGCAGTAAACAGGGGGAGCAGTTCTTC
NA	TRBV28	TRBJ2-4	NA	CASSGENIQYF	TGTGCCAGCAGTGGGGAAAACATTCAGTACTTC
TRBD1	TRBV7-7	TRBJ2-5	NA	CASSLVQGAFETQYF	TGTGCCAGCAGCTTAGTGCAGGGGGCGTTTGAGACCCAGTACTTC
NA	TRBV28	TRBJ1-6	NA	CASNSLGDSNNSPLHF	TGTGCCAGCAACTCCTTAGGAGACAGCAATAATTCACCCCTCCACTTT
NA	TRBV6-6	TRBJ2-7	NA	CASSFTRFTGYEQYF	TGTGCCAGCAGTTTCACTCGGTTTACAGGGTACGAGCAGTACTTC
NA	TRBV5-4	TRBJ2-7	once	CASSAAGHNYEQYF	TGTGCCAGCAGCGCCGCGGGACACAACTACGAGCAGTACTTC
NA	TRBV27	TRBJ1-1	NA	CASSLGGLLTEAFF	TGTGCCAGCAGTTTGGGGGGACTACTCACTGAAGCTTTCTTT
NA	TRBV19	TRBJ1-1	NA	CASSPPGAGNTEAFF	TGTGCCAGTAGTCCACCGGGGGCGGGTAACACTGAAGCTTTCTTT
TRBD1	TRBV11-3	TRBJ1-3	NA	CASSDESRGPGNTIYF	TGTGCCAGCAGCGACGAATCCAGGGGGCCTGGAAACACCATATATTTT